The clone carrying this TCR beta chain showed up just once. This sample is drawn from a study of PD-L1 blockade in urothelial cancer. As for the study in general: Atezolizumab 1,200 mg was given intravenously every 3 weeks, starting 2014. Anywhere from 0 to 3 prior chemotherapy regimens had been received by patients. Timepoints chosen for blood analysis were 3 weeks (second dose) and 6 weeks after treatment start.

Indicated time point: peripheral blood 6 weeks after treatment start. Profiling relied on immunoSEQ multiplex PCR, and the TCRdb table lists in-frame clones only, not all of them. Among 30,000 or so clones, 80% to 90% were seen once, and the ten largest hold 7.5% to 9.5%. The sample here was PBMCs, taken around atezolizumab (anti-PD-L1) treatment. This clonotype originated in an elderly man with urothelial cancer.

CDR3 sequence: CASSYSAGEGNQPQHF. CDR3 nucleotides: TGTGCCAGCAGTTACTCCGCAGGGGAAGGCAATCAGCCCCAGCATTTT. This chain joins TRBV6-6 and TRBJ1-5; perhaps TRBD1 as D (6 bases). The CDR3 has 16 residues. Per the germline V gene, CDR1 is MNHNY and CDR2 is SVGAGI (reference sequence). The V end lost 0 bases, the J end lost 2 bases, and 11 bases lay between the germline ends.